Detailed here is one TCR beta chain. This sample was included in a study of blood T cell repertoires in COVID-19. Germline loops: CDR1 LGHDT, CDR2 YNNKEL (reference sequence). CDR3 length: 14 amino acids. With 2 bases removed from V and 1 base from J, the gap between germline ends came to 9 bases. In the original processing: Amplification from reference gene primers served as the basis for estimated nucleated cell counts. Produced via immunoSEQ multiplex PCR; TCRdb's table is partial and in-frame only. Clone size and V and J calls were adopted from that table, with D and trimming inferred from the DNA. The repertoire includes roughly 190,000 clones, around 83% of them detected once, and less than 3.5% sits in the top ten.

Sequencing was carried out using peripheral blood. This TCR was sampled from a man aged 50 to 59 with active or convalescent COVID-19. The rearrangement links TRBV3-1 (or the pseudogene TRBV3-2) to TRBJ2-7, with D possibly being TRBD2 (5 bases). CDR3 protein: CASSQSPGSYEQYF. DNA for the CDR3: TGTGCCAGCAGCCAATCCCCGGGATCCTACGAGCAGTACTTC.